This T cell receptor (beta chain) emerged from a study of beta chain features in type 1 diabetes. Regarding the study as a whole: Significant though moderate, a shortening of TCRB CDR3s appeared in all four CD4+ subsets of Type 1 diabetes patients.

Expressed TCRB transcripts were sequenced, since all the RNA that had been isolated was reverse transcribed. Sequencing was performed with immunoSEQ multiplex PCR; in TCRdb, only in-frame clones are kept and a portion is missing. This table holds approximately 160,000 clones, 10% found once. This clone was detected a few times. Its matching antigen is unknown. V was cut by 3 bases and J by 2 bases, with 11 bases left in between. Germline CDR1 reads SGHDN; CDR2 reads FVKESK. The CDR3 runs to 15 residues. Sequenced sample: central memory CD4+ T cells from blood. This TCR was sampled from a man aged 30-40 years with type 1 diabetes. V usage is TRBV14 and J usage is TRBJ2-1, with D unclear. The CDR3 spells CASSQISAAYNEQFF. The CDR3 DNA is TGTGCCAGCAGCCAGATTAGTGCCGCCTACAATGAGCAGTTCTTC.